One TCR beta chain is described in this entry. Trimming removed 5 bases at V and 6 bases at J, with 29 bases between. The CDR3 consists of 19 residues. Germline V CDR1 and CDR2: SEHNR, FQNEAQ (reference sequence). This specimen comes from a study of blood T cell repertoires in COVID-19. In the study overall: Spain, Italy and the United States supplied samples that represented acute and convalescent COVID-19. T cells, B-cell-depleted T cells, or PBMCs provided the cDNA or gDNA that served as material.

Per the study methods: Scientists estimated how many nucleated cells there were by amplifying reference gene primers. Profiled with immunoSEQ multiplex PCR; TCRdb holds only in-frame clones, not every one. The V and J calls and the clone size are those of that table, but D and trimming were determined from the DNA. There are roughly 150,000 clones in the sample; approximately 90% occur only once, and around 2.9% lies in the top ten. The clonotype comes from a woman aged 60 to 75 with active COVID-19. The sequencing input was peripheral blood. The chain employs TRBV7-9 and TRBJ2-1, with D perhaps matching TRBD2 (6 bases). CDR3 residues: CASSPLRESRRRRINEQFF. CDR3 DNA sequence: TGTGCCAGCAGCCCTCTCCGGGAGTCCCGGCGGCGGAGGATCAATGAGCAGTTCTTC.